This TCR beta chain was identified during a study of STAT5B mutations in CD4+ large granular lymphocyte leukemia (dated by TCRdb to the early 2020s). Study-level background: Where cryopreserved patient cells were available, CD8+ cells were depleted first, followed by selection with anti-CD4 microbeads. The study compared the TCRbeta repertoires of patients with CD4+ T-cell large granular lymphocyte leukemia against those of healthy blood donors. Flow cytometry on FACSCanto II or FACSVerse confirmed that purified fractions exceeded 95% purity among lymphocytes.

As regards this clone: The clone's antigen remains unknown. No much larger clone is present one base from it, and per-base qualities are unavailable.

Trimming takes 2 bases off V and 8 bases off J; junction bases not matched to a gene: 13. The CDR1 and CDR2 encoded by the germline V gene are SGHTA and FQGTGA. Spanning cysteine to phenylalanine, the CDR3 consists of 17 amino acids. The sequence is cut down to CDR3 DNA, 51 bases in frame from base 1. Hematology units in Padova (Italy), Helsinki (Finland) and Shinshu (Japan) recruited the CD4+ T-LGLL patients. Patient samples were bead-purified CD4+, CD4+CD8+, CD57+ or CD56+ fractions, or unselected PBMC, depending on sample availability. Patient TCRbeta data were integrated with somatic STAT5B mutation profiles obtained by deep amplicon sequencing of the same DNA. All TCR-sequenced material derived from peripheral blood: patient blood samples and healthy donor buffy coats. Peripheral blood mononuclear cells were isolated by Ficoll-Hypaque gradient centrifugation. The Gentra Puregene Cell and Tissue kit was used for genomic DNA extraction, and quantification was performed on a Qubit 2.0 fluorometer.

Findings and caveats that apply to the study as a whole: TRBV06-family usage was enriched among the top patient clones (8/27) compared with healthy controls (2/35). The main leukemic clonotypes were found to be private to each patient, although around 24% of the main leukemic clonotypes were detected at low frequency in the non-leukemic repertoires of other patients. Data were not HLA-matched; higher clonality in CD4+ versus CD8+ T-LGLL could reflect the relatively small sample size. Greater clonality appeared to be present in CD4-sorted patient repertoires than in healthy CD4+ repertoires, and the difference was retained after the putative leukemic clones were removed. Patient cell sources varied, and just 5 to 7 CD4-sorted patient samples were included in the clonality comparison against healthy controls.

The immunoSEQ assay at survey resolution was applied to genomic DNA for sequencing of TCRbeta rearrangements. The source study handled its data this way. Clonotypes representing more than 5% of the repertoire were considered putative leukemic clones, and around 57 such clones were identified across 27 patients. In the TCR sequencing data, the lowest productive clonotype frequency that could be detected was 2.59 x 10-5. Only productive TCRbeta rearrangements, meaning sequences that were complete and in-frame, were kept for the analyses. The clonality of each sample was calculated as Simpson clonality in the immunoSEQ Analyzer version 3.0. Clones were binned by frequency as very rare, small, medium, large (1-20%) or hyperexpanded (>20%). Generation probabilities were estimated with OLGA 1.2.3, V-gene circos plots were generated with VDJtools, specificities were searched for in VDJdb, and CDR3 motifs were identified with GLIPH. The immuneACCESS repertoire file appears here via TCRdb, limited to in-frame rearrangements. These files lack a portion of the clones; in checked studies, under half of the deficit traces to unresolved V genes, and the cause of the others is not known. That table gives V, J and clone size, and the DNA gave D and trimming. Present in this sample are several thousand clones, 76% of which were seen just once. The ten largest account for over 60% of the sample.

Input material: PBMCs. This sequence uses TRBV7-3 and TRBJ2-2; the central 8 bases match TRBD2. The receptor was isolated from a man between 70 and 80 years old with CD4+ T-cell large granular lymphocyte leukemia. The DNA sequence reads TGTGCCAGCAGCTTACTGGGTACAGCGGGAGTCAAGGGGGAGCTGTTTTTT. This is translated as CASSLLGTAGVKGELFF.